The 13 T cell receptor beta chains in this list originate from one sample, sequenced in a study of blood T cell repertoires in COVID-19. TCRdb's copy holds only in-frame clones and misses some; the assay was immunoSEQ multiplex PCR. The sample lists some 150,000 clones; around 81% were seen once. Specimen: peripheral blood. The receptors shown here come from a human donor in a cohort sampled during active COVID-19.

The rearrangement links TRBV7-2 to TRBJ2-7; weak D call: TRBD2 (6 bases). From germline, CDR1 is SGHTA and CDR2 FQGNSA. Trimming stripped 4 bases from V and 2 bases from J, with 12 bases between. CDR3 length equals 14 residues. This chain's CDR3 is CASSSRGGTYEQYF. The DNA for the CDR3 is TGTGCCAGCAGCTCCCGAGGCGGGACCTACGAGCAGTACTTC.

The rearrangement uses TRBV28 and TRBJ2-1, with TRBD1 matching 9 bases. The V and J ends lost 5 bases and 7 bases, in that order; junction bases with no gene match: 12. Per germline, CDR1 MDHEN and CDR2 SYDVKM. The CDR3 totals 16 residues. CDR3 sequence: CASSGEQGAIGNEQFF. Here the CDR3 DNA reads TGTGCCAGCAGTGGAGAACAGGGGGCGATAGGAAATGAGCAGTTCTTC.

The sample holds one count of this clone. The chain links TRBV7-2 to TRBJ2-3; 8 nucleotides align to TRBD2. Unmatched junction bases numbered 10, after V lost 5 bases and J lost 3 bases. Germline loops: CDR1 SGHTA, CDR2 FQGNSA. This CDR3 comprises 16 residues. The CDR3 sequence is CASSPQAGEATDTQYF. CDR3 bases: TGTGCCAGCAGCCCCCAAGCGGGAGAGGCGACAGATACGCAGTATTTT.

The V and J genes are TRBV19 and TRBJ2-1; possibly TRBD2 for D (6 bases). The CDR3 runs 14 residues. Germline assignment: CDR1 LNHDA and CDR2 SQIVND (reference sequence). V lost 10 bases and J 5 bases, leaving 18 bases between the germline ends. CDR3 region: CATKIALADNEQFF. Here the CDR3 DNA reads TGTGCCACCAAAATCGCACTAGCTGACAATGAGCAGTTCTTC.

A few counts support this clone. This rearrangement joins TRBV5-4 to TRBJ2-5, with D possibly being TRBD2 (7 bases). The CDR3 spans 17 residues. Germline V gene data show CDR1 as SGHNT and CDR2 as YYREEE (reference sequence). Trimming removed 6 bases from V and 5 bases from J, with 26 bases in between. The CDR3 coding sequence is TGTGCCAGCACCATAAGGGAGGGGGGAGGCCCTTGGGAGACCCAGTACTTC. Amino acids: CASTIREGGGPWETQYF. The full variable domain, completed using reference TRBV5-4 and TRBJ2-5, is ETGVTQSPTHLIKTRGQQVTLRCSSQSGHNTVSWYQQALGQGPQFIFQYYREEENGRGNFPPRFSGLQFPNYSSELNVNALELDDSALYLCASTIREGGGPWETQYFGPGTRLLVL.

V and J are TRBV7-9 and TRBJ1-4; D is possibly TRBD1 (6 bases). This CDR3 is built from 14 residues. V was cut by 3 bases and J by 4 bases, with 9 bases left in between. Germline V lookup: CDR1 SEHNR, CDR2 FQNEAQ (reference sequence). The CDR3 nucleotides read TGTGCCAGCAGCTTCTCAGGGGTTAATGAAAAACTGTTTTTT. Encoded protein: CASSFSGVNEKLFF.

The genes are TRBV7-2 and TRBJ1-6; 9 nucleotides line up with TRBD1. In germline, CDR1 is SGHTA, CDR2 FQGNSA. V dropped 3 bases and J dropped 7; count of bases not matched to a gene: 1. The CDR3 has 14 amino acids. The CDR3 coding sequence is TGTGCCAGCAGCTTCGGACAGGGGAATTCACCCCTCCACTTT. It translates to CASSFGQGNSPLHF.

This chain connects TRBV21-1 to TRBJ1-1; the D call in the table, TRBD1, was not verified against the DNA. TRBV21-1 is a recognized pseudogene. The CDR3 extends over 13 amino acids. As DNA, the CDR3 is TGTGCCAGCAGCCCAGGGCGGCGCACTGAAGCTTTCTTT. Its translation is CASSPGRRTEAFF.

V usage is TRBV13 and J usage is TRBJ1-2; 7 bases fit TRBD1. V lost 6 bases to trimming and J lost 3 bases; unmatched junction nucleotides: 4. Germline CDR1 is PRHDT and CDR2 is FYEKMQ (reference sequence). CDR3 length: 13 residues. The CDR3 DNA is TGTGCCAGCAGACAGGGGCGCGACTATGGCTACACCTTC. Translated: CASRQGRDYGYTF.

This clone was detected only a few times. The gene calls are TRBV5-6 and TRBJ1-1; 9 bases line up with TRBD1. The CDR3 covers 15 residues. V dropped 0 bases and J dropped 12; count of bases not matched to a gene: 12. CDR1 and CDR2 (germline): SGHDT, YYEEEE. CDR3 in amino acids: CASSLALPGQGRSFF. The CDR3 nucleotides are TGTGCCAGCAGCTTGGCCCTACCGGGACAGGGTCGTTCTTTCTTT.

The chain employs TRBV5-8 and TRBJ2-5; 14 nucleotides line up with TRBD2. Germline values: CDR1 SGHTS, CDR2 YDEGEE. V gave up 5 bases and J gave up 4 bases; unmatched junction bases: 4. This CDR3 has 15 residues. This chain's CDR3 is CASRRGLAGVETQYF. Here the CDR3 DNA reads TGTGCCAGCAGGCGGGGACTAGCGGGAGTAGAGACCCAGTACTTC. Variable domain in full (rest from reference TRBV5-8 and TRBJ2-5): EAGVTQSPTHLIKTRGQQATLRCSPISGHTSVYWYQQALGLGLQFLLWYDEGEERNRGNFPPRFSGRQFPNYSSELNVNALELEDSALYLCASRRGLAGVETQYFGPGTRLLVL.

The chain combines TRBV3-1 (or the pseudogene TRBV3-2) with TRBJ1-1; TRBD1 matches at 7 bases. Germline lookup yields CDR1 LGHDT and CDR2 YNNKEL (reference sequence). Trimming took 1 base from V and 7 from J; bases not matched to a gene: 3. The CDR3 is made up of 13 amino acids. The DNA for the CDR3 is TGTGCCAGCAGCCAAGTGGGGGACAGTGAAGCTTTCTTT. Protein product: CASSQVGDSEAFF.

The rearrangement joins TRBV6-6 to TRBJ1-5, with 8 bases identical to TRBD1. The CDR3 runs 14 residues. CDR1 and CDR2 (germline): MNHNY, SVGAGI (reference sequence). The V segment lost 6 bases and the J segment 4 bases; nucleotides outside the gene matches: 5. This CDR3 reads CASRLRTGNQPQHF. The CDR3 nucleotides read TGTGCCAGCAGGTTGCGGACAGGGAATCAGCCCCAGCATTTT.